These 17 T cell receptor beta chains originate from one sample sequenced in a study of blood T cell repertoires in COVID-19. The method was immunoSEQ multiplex PCR; TCRdb's version includes in-frame clones alone and lacks a portion of them. In the table there are fewer than 350,000 clones, around 90% of which are singletons. The source material was peripheral blood. The receptors derive from a young man with COVID-19, enrolled during active disease.

The chain employs TRBV3-1 (or the pseudogene TRBV3-2) and TRBJ2-3; 12 nucleotides align to TRBD2. V trimming: 6 bases; J trimming: 9 bases; junction bases outside the gene matches: 10. The CDR3 has 15 amino acids. Germline CDR1 reads LGHDT; CDR2 reads YNNKEL (reference sequence). This CDR3 is CASRRSSGGVQTQYF. The CDR3 DNA reads TGTGCCAGCAGGCGGTCTAGCGGGGGGGTTCAGACGCAGTATTTT.

This clone came up once. The chain uses TRBV7-9 and TRBJ2-3; D not resolved. V was trimmed by 5 bases and J by 4 bases, leaving 7 bases between them. Germline assignment: CDR1 SEHNR and CDR2 FQNEAQ (reference sequence). The CDR3 loop spans 12 amino acids. This chain's CDR3 is CASSRHPDTQYF. The CDR3 DNA sequence: TGTGCCAGCAGCCGACACCCAGATACGCAGTATTTT. Supplemented by reference TRBV7-9 and TRBJ2-3, the full variable domain reads DTGVSQNPRHKITKRGQNVTFRCDPISEHNRLYWYRQTLGQGPEFLTYFQNEAQLEKSRLLSDRFSAERPKGSFSTLEIQRTEQGDSAMYLCASSRHPDTQYFGPGTRLTVL.

The CDR3 DNA reads as TGTGCCAGTGTTGGGACAGGGGTCCGCTATGGCTACACCTTC. It encodes CASVGTGVRYGYTF. The chain is built from TRBV19 and TRBJ1-2; TRBD1 aligns across 10 bases. V trimming: 8 bases; J trimming: 4 bases; junction bases outside the gene matches: 7. This CDR3 is built from 14 residues. CDR1 and CDR2 (germline): LNHDA, SQIVND (reference sequence). Full variable domain (remainder filled in from reference TRBV19 and TRBJ1-2): DGGITQSPKYLFRKEGQNVTLSCEQNLNHDAMYWYRQDPGQGLRLIYYSQIVNDFQKGDIAEGYSVSREKKESFPLTVTSAQKNPTAFYLCASVGTGVRYGYTFGSGTRLTVV.

The V gene is TRBV5-4, the J gene TRBJ2-1, with TRBD2 as a possible D gene (6 bases). This CDR3 is built from 15 residues. Germline V gives CDR1 SGHNT, CDR2 YYREEE (reference sequence). V was clipped by 4 bases and J by 5 bases, with 16 bases between them. CDR3 sequence (DNA): TGTGCCAGCAGCCTCACAGCCGGGACTCACAATGAGCAGTTCTTC. Protein product: CASSLTAGTHNEQFF.

This chain links TRBV7-2 with TRBJ2-7, with 15 bases aligning to TRBD2. V trimming: 3 bases; J trimming: 5 bases; junction bases outside the gene matches: 14. From germline, CDR1 is SGHTA and CDR2 FQGNSA. The CDR3 covers 19 residues. In nucleotides, the CDR3 is TGTGCCAGCAGCTTCAACCCATGGGGACTAGCGGGGGGTCGGGACGAGCAGTACTTC. Its protein product is CASSFNPWGLAGGRDEQYF.

This rearrangement joins TRBV9 to TRBJ2-1, with D maybe TRBD1 (6 bases). Trimming removed 0 bases from V and 5 bases from J, with 9 bases in between. The CDR3 is 14 residues long. In germline, CDR1 is SGDLS, CDR2 YYNGEE. The CDR3 is CASSVEGGNNEQFF. The CDR3 DNA reads TGTGCCAGCAGCGTAGAAGGGGGAAACAATGAGCAGTTCTTC.

J is TRBJ1-6 and V is TRBV5-1; D is unclear. This CDR3 is 14 amino acids long. The germline V and J ends were trimmed by 0 bases and 8 bases, with 9 bases remaining between them. CDR1 SGHRS and CDR2 YFSETQ come from the germline V gene. CDR3 loop: CASSLAARYSPLHF. In nucleotides, the CDR3 is TGCGCCAGCAGCTTGGCGGCCAGGTATTCACCCCTCCACTTT.

Here the CDR3 DNA reads TGTGCTAGTGGTTTGGTATTCACAGGGCGGGACACCGGGGAGCTGTTTTTT. Translated: CASGLVFTGRDTGELFF. The gene calls are TRBV12-5 and TRBJ2-2; a weak D match, TRBD1 (6 bases). Germline CDR1 is LGHNT and CDR2 is FRNRAP. This CDR3 contains 17 residues. The V and J ends lost 0 bases and 3 bases respectively, with 14 bases between them.

The CDR3 DNA reads TGTGCCAGCAGCAAGGACAGGGGGAGAGAAAACATTCAGTACTTC. As protein: CASSKDRGRENIQYF. The genes are TRBV5-4 and TRBJ2-4; TRBD1 aligns across 10 bases. The CDR3 runs to 15 residues. Germline trimming cut 4 bases from V and 5 bases from J; bases unmatched to any gene: 6. Germline lookup yields CDR1 SGHNT and CDR2 YYREEE (reference sequence).

J is TRBJ1-5 and V is TRBV6-5; maybe TRBD1 (6 bases). Trimming left V 6 bases short and J 3 bases short, with 12 bases between. The germline V gene has CDR1 MNHEY and CDR2 SVGAGI. This CDR3 has 14 amino acids. CDR3 nucleotide sequence: TGTGCCAGCAGGAAACAGGGTAACAATCAGCCCCAGCATTTT. The encoded protein is CASRKQGNNQPQHF.

V usage is TRBV25-1 and J usage is TRBJ1-1; D possibly corresponds to TRBD1 (5 bases). The V gene's germline CDR1 is MGHDK and CDR2 SYGVNS. The V end was cut by 5 bases, the J end by 5 bases, with 18 bases between. This CDR3 region has 15 residues. This CDR3 is CASSPLGQGDTEAFF. CDR3 DNA: TGTGCCAGCAGTCCTCTGGGGCAGGGCGATACTGAAGCTTTCTTT.

The chain has TRBV28 and TRBJ2-3; maybe TRBD1 (5 bases). With 3 bases removed from V and 1 base from J, the gap between germline ends came to 8 bases. There are 14 residues in the CDR3. Germline-derived CDR1 and CDR2 are MDHEN and SYDVKM. CDR3 sequence (DNA): TGTGCCAGCAGTTTCGTCAGGGGCACAGATACGCAGTATTTT. Protein sequence: CASSFVRGTDTQYF.

The chain carries TRBV7-9 and TRBJ2-1; 12 bases are a match to TRBD2. The CDR3 length is 17 residues. Germline V gene sequence: CDR1 SEHNR, CDR2 FQNEAQ (reference sequence). V was clipped by 4 bases and J by 8 bases; unmatched bases: 12. The CDR3 reads CASSSAALAGGRDEQFF. The CDR3 nucleotides are TGTGCCAGCAGCTCCGCGGCGCTAGCGGGGGGGCGGGATGAGCAGTTCTTC.

This sequence joins TRBV11-3 and TRBJ2-7, with a tentative D call TRBD2 (7 bases). Germline V gene sequence: CDR1 SGHNT, CDR2 YENEEA. The CDR3 sequence is 13 residues long. The ends were cut back, 1 base at V and 5 bases at J, with 9 bases in the middle. CDR3 in amino acids: CASSLGGGDEQYF. CDR3 bases: TGTGCCAGCAGCTTAGGAGGGGGGGACGAGCAGTACTTC.

The chain uses TRBV9 and TRBJ2-7, with TRBD2 matching over 11 bases. CDR1 and CDR2 from the germline V gene are SGDLS and YYNGEE. This CDR3 is built from 17 residues. Trimming removed 0 bases from V and 3 bases from J; junction bases left unmatched: 8. CDR3 loop: CASSVVVAGGPDYEQYF. The CDR3 DNA is TGTGCCAGCAGCGTAGTGGTAGCGGGAGGGCCCGACTACGAGCAGTACTTC.

This clone occurred a few times. The J gene is TRBJ2-3, the V gene TRBV7-9; the D gene is possibly TRBD1 (6 bases). The CDR3 is made up of 14 amino acids. Germline V gives CDR1 SEHNR, CDR2 FQNEAQ (reference sequence). V shed 4 bases and J shed 3 bases, with 11 bases lying between them. CDR3 coding DNA: TGTGCCAGCAGCTCCGACAGGAGTACAGATACGCAGTATTTT. Protein product: CASSSDRSTDTQYF.

The rearrangement uses TRBV5-1 and TRBJ1-2, with D maybe TRBD1 (5 bases). CDR3 length: 14 amino acids. Germline values: CDR1 SGHRS, CDR2 YFSETQ. V gave up 4 bases and J gave up 4 bases, with 14 bases separating them. The DNA of the CDR3 is TGCGCCAGCAGCCCGGCCCGGGGGATCTATGGCTACACCTTC. It codes for CASSPARGIYGYTF.